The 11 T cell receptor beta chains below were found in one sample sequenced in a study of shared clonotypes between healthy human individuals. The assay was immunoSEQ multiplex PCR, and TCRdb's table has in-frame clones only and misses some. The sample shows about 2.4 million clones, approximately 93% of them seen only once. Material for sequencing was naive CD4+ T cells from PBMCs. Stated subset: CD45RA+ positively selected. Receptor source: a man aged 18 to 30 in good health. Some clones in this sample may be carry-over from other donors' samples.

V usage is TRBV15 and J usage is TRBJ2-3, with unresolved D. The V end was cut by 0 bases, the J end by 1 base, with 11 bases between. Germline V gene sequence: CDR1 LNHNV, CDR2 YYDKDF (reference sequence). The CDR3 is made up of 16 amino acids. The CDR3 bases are TGTGCCACCAGCAGAGATCTTTCCAGACGCACAGATACGCAGTATTTT. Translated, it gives CATSRDLSRRTDTQYF.

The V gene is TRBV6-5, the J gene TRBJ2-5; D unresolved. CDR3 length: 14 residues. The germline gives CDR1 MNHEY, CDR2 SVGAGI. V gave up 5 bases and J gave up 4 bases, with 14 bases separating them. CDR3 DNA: TGTGCCAGCAGTCCCAGGAGTTCGGGAGAGACCCAGTACTTC. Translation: CASSPRSSGETQYF.

The DNA of the CDR3 is TGTGCAACCCCAGTGGGGGCATACACCGGGGAGCTGTTTTTT. Amino acid sequence: CATPVGAYTGELFF. The chain is built from TRBV7-9 and TRBJ2-2, with D perhaps TRBD1 (6 bases). Germline V lookup: CDR1 SEHNR, CDR2 FQNEAQ (reference sequence). The CDR3 loop spans 14 amino acids.

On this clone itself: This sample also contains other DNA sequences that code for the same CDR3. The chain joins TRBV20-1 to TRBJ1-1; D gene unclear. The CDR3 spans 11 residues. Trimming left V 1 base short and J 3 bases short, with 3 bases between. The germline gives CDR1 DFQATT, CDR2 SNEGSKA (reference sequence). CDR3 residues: CSARVYTEAFF. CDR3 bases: TGCAGTGCTAGAGTGTACACTGAAGCTTTCTTT.

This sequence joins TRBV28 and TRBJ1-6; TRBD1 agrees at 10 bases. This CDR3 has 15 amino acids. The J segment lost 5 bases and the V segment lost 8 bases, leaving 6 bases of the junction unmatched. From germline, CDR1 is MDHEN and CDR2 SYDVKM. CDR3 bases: TGTGCCAGCGGGGACGGGACAGGGGATAATTCACCCCTCCACTTT. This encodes CASGDGTGDNSPLHF.

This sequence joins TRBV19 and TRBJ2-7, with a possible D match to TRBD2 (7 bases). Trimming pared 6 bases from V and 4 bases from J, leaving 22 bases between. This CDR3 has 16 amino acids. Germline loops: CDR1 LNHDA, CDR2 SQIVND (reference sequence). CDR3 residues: CASSTLGGARAYEQYF. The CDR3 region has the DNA TGTGCCAGTAGCACCCTTGGGGGGGCGCGGGCTTACGAGCAGTACTTC.

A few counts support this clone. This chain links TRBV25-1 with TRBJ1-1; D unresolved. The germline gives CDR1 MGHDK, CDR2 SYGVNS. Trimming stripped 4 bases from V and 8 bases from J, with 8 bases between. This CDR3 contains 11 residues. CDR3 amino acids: CASSARSEAFF. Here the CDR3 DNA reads TGTGCCAGCAGTGCTCGATCGGAAGCTTTCTTT.

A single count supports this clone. The CDR3: CASSRPRAQTYEQYF. For the CDR3, the DNA is TGTGCCAGTAGTCGCCCCCGGGCCCAAACCTACGAGCAGTACTTC. The chain employs TRBV19 and TRBJ2-7, with D hard to call. This CDR3 has 15 amino acids. The germline V gene encodes CDR1 LNHDA and CDR2 SQIVND (reference sequence). Trimming removed 5 bases from V and 2 bases from J, with 16 bases in between.

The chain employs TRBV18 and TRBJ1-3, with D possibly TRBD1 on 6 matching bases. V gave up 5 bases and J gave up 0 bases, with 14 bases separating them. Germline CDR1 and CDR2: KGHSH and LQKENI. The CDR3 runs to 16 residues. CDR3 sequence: CASSDNRANSGNTIYF. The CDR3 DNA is TGTGCCAGCTCAGACAACAGGGCCAACTCTGGAAACACCATATATTTT. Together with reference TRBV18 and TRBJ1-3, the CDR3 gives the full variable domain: NAGVMQNPRHLVRRRGQEARLRCSPMKGHSHVYWYRQLPEEGLKFMVYLQKENIIDESGMPKERFSAEFPKEGPSILRIQQVVRGDSAAYFCASSDNRANSGNTIYFGEGSWLTVV.

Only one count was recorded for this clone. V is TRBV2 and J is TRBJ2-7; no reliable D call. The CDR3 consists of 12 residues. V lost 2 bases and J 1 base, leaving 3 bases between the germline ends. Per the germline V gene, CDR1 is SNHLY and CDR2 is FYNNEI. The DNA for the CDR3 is TGTGCCAGCAGTGAACGATCCTACGAGCAGTACTTC. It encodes CASSERSYEQYF.

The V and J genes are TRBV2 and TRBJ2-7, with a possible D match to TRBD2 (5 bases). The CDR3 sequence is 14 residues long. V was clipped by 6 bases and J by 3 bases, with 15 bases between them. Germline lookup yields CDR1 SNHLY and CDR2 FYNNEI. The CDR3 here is CASRTVQRDYEQYF. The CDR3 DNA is TGTGCCAGCAGGACGGTTCAGAGGGACTACGAGCAGTACTTC.